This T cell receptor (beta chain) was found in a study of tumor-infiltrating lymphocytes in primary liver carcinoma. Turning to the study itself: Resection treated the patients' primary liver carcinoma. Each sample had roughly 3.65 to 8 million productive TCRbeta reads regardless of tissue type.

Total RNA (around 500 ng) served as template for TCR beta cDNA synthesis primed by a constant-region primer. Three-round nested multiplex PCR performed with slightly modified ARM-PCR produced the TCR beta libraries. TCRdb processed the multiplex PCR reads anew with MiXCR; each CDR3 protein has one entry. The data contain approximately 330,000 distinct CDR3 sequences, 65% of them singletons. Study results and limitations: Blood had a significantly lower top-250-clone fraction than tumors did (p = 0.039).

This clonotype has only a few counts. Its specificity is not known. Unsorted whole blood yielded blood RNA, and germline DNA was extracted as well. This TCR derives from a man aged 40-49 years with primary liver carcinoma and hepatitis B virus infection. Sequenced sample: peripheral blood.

The CDR3 DNA reads as TGTGCCAGCAGACCAGGGGTGGCTAATGAAAAACTGTTTTTT. It codes for CASRPGVANEKLFF. The V call is TRBV7-8, the J call TRBJ1-4; a weak D match, TRBD1 (6 bases). V was trimmed by 6 bases and J by 3 bases, leaving 11 bases between them. This CDR3 contains 14 residues. Germline CDR1 and CDR2: SGHVS and FQNEAQ.